This T cell receptor (beta chain) was found in a study of blood T cell repertoires in COVID-19. Overall study context: PBMCs, B-cell-depleted T cells, or T cells were the source of the cDNA or gDNA that made up the material.

The table came from immunoSEQ multiplex PCR; TCRdb's copy has only in-frame clones and leaves some out. The table has fewer than 300,000 clones, 70% to 80% seen once. The CDR3 spans 14 residues. Trimming took off 3 bases at V and 4 bases at J, with 12 bases between the two ends. Germline assignment: CDR1 KGHSH and CDR2 LQKENI. The sequence came from a woman of 80 years or more with acute or convalescent COVID-19. V is TRBV18 and J is TRBJ1-2, with D perhaps matching TRBD1 (5 bases). Material: peripheral blood. CDR3 DNA: TGTGCCAGCTCACCCGGGACTGGAAGCTATGGCTACACCTTC. This translates into CASSPGTGSYGYTF.